What follows describes a single TCR beta chain. This entry comes from a study of T-cell memory formation after mild COVID-19. TCRdb fed the 5' RACE reads into MiXCR, producing one record per CDR3 protein. This table has 340,000 or so distinct CDR3 sequences, 13% appearing once. The CDR3 extends over 12 amino acids. From germline, CDR1 is MGHRA and CDR2 YSYEKL. Trimming pared 3 bases from V and 8 bases from J, leaving 10 bases between. The sequenced sample was PBMCs or a T cell subset sorted from them (not recorded which). The TCR was taken from a man in his late teens or twenties who had mild COVID-19 (a few samples of this study predate the infection). Cell type and time point are not known. The rearrangement links TRBV4-1 to TRBJ1-2; no reliable D call. In DNA form, the CDR3 reads TGCGCCAGCAGCCATAACAAGGGCGGCTACACCTTC. Its protein product is CASSHNKGGYTF.